This T cell receptor (beta chain) was sequenced during a study of radiation and T cells in renal cell carcinoma. Overall study findings and caveats: From baseline, blood top tumor clonotypes peaked at 2 weeks post-radiation.

The CDR3 loop spans 12 amino acids. Trimming took off 3 bases at V and 4 bases at J, with 6 bases between the two ends. From germline, CDR1 is MDHEN and CDR2 SYDVKM. On this clone: As yet, its antigen is unknown.

Documented time point: blood 4 weeks post-SBRT, at nephrectomy. Regarding treatment: 15 Gy SBRT to primary tumor, nephrectomy 4 weeks later. The method was immunoSEQ multiplex PCR; TCRdb's version includes in-frame clones alone and lacks a portion of them. Of over 85,000 clones listed, around 85% are singletons. The sample in question was blood, obtained from a patient whose treatment included radiotherapy and nephrectomy. The V call is TRBV28, the J call TRBJ1-1; D is ambiguous. The sequence came from a man aged 50 to 60 with renal cell carcinoma. The CDR3 DNA is TGTGCCAGCAGTTTTAGGGCCACTGAAGCTTTCTTT. This sequence encodes CASSFRATEAFF.